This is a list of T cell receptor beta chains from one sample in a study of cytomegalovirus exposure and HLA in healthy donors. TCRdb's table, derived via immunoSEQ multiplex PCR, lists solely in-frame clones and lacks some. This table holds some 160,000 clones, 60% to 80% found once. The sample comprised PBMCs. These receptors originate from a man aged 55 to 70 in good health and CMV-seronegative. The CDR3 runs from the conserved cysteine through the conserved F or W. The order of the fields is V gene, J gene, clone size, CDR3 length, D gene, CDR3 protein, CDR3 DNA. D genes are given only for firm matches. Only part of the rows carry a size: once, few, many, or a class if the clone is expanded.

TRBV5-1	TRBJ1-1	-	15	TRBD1	CASSNPTGARTEAFF	TGCGCCAGCAGCAACCCGACAGGGGCGAGGACTGAAGCTTTCTTT
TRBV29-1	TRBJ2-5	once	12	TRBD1	CSVGGQGETQYF	TGCAGCGTAGGCGGACAGGGCGAGACCCAGTACTTC
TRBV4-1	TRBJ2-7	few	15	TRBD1	CASSQDETGTYEQYF	TGCGCCAGCAGCCAAGATGAGACAGGGACCTACGAGCAGTACTTC
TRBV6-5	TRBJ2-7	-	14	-	CASSSHPQGGEQYF	TGTGCCAGCAGTTCCCACCCCCAGGGAGGCGAGCAGTACTTC
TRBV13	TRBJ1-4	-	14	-	CASSPQGYNEKLFF	TGTGCCAGCAGCCCACAGGGTTATAATGAAAAACTGTTTTTT
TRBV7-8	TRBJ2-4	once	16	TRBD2	CASSVTSGGAKNIQYF	TGTGCCAGCAGCGTGACTAGCGGGGGGGCCAAAAACATTCAGTACTTC
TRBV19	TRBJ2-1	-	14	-	CASSIGDIYNEQFF	TGTGCCAGTAGTATTGGGGACATCTACAATGAGCAGTTCTTC
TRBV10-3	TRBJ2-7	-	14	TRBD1	CAISQGTAESEQYF	TGTGCCATCAGTCAGGGGACAGCCGAGTCCGAGCAGTACTTC
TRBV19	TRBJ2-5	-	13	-	CASSPELSTTQYF	TGTGCCAGTAGCCCTGAACTTAGCACGACCCAGTACTTC
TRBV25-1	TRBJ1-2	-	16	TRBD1	CASSEPNGPQGDGYTF	TGTGCCAGCAGTGAACCAAACGGGCCCCAGGGGGATGGCTACACCTTC
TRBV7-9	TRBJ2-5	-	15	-	CASSFLGPPPETQYF	TGTGCCAGCAGCTTTCTAGGTCCCCCCCCGGAGACCCAGTACTTC
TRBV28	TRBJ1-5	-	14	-	CASSLGGAVQPQHF	TGTGCCAGCAGTTTGGGGGGGGCAGTTCAGCCCCAGCATTTT
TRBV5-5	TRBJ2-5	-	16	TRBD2	CASSQGLAGGEETQYF	TGTGCCAGCAGCCAGGGACTAGCGGGGGGAGAAGAGACCCAGTACTTC
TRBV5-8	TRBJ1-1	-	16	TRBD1	CASSPTLRTGNVEAFF	TGTGCCAGCAGCCCGACTTTGAGGACAGGGAATGTTGAAGCTTTCTTT
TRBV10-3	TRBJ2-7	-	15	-	CAISESSQGSYEQYF	TGTGCCATCAGTGAGTCTTCCCAGGGATCCTACGAGCAGTACTTC
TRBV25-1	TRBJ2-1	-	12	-	CASSDTFNEQFF	TGTGCCAGCAGTGACACTTTCAATGAGCAGTTCTTC
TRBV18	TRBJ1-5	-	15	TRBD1	CASSPFQGAEQPQHF	TGTGCCAGCTCACCGTTTCAGGGGGCAGAACAGCCCCAGCATTTT
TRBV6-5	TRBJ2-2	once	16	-	CASSYERGLNTGELFF	TGTGCCAGCAGTTACGAGAGAGGCTTGAACACCGGGGAGCTGTTTTTT
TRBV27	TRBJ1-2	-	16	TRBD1	CASSPSQGVISYGYTF	TGTGCCAGCAGCCCCTCCCAGGGGGTAATCTCTTATGGCTACACCTTC
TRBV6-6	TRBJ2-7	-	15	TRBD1	CASSYSIRGLYEQYF	TGTGCCAGCAGTTACTCGATCAGGGGGCTCTACGAGCAGTACTTC
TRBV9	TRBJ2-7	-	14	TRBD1	CASSTGTEAYEQYF	TGTGCCAGCAGCACTGGGACAGAGGCCTACGAGCAGTACTTC
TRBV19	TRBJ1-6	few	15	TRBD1	CASSIAGQGNSPLHF	TGTGCCAGTAGTATAGCGGGACAGGGAAATTCACCCCTCCACTTT
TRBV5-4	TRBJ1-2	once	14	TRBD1	CASSLGTANYGYTF	TGTGCCAGCAGCCTTGGGACAGCTAACTATGGCTACACCTTC
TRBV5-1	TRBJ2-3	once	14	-	CASSLVLNTDTQYF	TGCGCCAGCAGCTTGGTCCTAAACACAGATACGCAGTATTTT
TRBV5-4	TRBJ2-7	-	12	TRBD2	CASNLAGNEQYF	TGTGCCAGCAATCTAGCGGGAAACGAGCAGTACTTC
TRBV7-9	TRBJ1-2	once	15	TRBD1	CASSISGTGNYGYTF	TGTGCCAGCAGCATAAGCGGGACAGGCAACTATGGCTACACCTTC
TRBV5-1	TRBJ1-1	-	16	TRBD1	CASSLTQGASGTEAFF	TGCGCCAGCAGCTTGACACAGGGGGCCTCGGGCACTGAAGCTTTCTTT
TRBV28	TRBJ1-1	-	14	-	CASSPWREYTEAFF	TGTGCCAGCAGTCCCTGGAGAGAGTACACTGAAGCTTTCTTT
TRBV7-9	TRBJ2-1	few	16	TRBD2	CASSSRAGGLPGEQFF	TGTGCCAGCAGCTCGAGAGCGGGAGGGCTTCCGGGTGAGCAGTTCTTC
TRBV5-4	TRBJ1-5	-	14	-	CASSDQGSNQPQNF	TGTGCCAGCAGCGATCAGGGGAGCAATCAGCCCCAGAATTTT
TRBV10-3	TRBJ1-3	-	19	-	CAISDLAGIRESSGNTIYF	TGTGCCATCAGTGACCTTGCGGGGATACGGGAAAGTTCTGGAAACACCATATATTTT
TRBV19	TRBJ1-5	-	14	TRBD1	CASRDRGGNQPQHF	TGTGCCAGTCGAGACAGGGGAGGTAATCAGCCCCAGCATTTT
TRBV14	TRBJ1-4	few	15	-	CASSPVGRQNEKLFF	TGTGCCAGCAGCCCCGTGGGCAGGCAGAATGAAAAACTGTTTTTT
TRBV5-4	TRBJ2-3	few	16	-	CASSLTVGQGPDTQYF	TGTGCCAGCAGCTTGACCGTAGGGCAGGGGCCAGATACGCAGTATTTT
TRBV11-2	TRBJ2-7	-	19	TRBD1	CASRHPKRDRGSDSYEQYF	TGTGCCAGCAGACACCCGAAGAGAGACAGGGGGTCCGACTCCTACGAGCAGTACTTC